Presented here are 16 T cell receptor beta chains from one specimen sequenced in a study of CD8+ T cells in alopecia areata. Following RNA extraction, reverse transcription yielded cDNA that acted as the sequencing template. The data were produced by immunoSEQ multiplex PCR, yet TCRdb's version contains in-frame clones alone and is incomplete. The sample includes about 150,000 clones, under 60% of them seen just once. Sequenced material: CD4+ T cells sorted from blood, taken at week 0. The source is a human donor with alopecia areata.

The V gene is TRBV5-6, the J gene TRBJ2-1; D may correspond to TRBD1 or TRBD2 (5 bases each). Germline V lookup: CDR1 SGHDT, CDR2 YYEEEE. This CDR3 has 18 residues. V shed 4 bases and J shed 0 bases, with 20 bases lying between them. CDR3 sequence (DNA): TGTGCCAGCAGCCAATACATAGGGACCACGAGCTCCTACAATGAGCAGTTCTTC. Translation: CASSQYIGTTSSYNEQFF.

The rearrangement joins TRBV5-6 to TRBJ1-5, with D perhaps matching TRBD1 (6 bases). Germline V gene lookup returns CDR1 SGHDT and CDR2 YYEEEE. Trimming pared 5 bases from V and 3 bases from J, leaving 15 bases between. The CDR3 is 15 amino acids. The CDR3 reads CASSLRGLANQPQHF. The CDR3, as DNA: TGTGCCAGCAGTTTGCGGGGGCTTGCCAATCAGCCCCAGCATTTT. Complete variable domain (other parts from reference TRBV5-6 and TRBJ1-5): DAGVTQSPTHLIKTRGQQVTLRCSPKSGHDTVSWYQQALGQGPQFIFQYYEEEERQRGNFPDRFSGHQFPNYSSELNVNALLLGDSALYLCASSLRGLANQPQHFGDGTRLSIL.

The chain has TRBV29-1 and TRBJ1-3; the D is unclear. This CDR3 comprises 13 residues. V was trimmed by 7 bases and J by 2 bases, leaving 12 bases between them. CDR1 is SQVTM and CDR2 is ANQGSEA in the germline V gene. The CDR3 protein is CSAVGVAGNTIYF. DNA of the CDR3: TGCAGCGCTGTCGGGGTGGCTGGAAACACCATATATTTT.

The CDR3 nucleotides are TGCAGCGTTGTAGGACAGTTTAACACCGGGGAGCTGTTTTTT. Protein product: CSVVGQFNTGELFF. The chain couples TRBV29-1 to TRBJ2-2; D possibly corresponds to TRBD1 (6 bases). The length of the CDR3 is 14 residues. The germline CDR1 and CDR2 sequences are SQVTM and ANQGSEA. Trimming took off 4 bases at V and 2 bases at J, with 11 bases between the two ends.

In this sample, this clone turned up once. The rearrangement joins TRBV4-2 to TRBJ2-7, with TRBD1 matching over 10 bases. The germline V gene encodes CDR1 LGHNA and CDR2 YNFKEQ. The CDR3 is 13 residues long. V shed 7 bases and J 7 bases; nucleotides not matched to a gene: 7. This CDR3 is CASTDRGAGEQYF. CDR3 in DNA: TGTGCCAGCACGGACAGGGGGGCTGGTGAGCAGTACTTC.

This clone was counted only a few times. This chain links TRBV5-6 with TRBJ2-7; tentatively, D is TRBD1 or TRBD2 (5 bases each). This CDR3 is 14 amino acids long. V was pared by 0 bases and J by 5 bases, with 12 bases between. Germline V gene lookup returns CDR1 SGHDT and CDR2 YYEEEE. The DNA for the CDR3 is TGTGCCAGCAGCTTGGAGTACCGGGACCACGAGCAGTACTTC. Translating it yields CASSLEYRDHEQYF.

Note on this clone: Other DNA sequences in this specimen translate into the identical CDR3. CDR3 sequence reads: CASSPGGYEQYF. The CDR3, as DNA: TGTGCCAGCAGTCCCGGTGGCTACGAGCAGTACTTC. The chain links TRBV6-6 to TRBJ2-7; no clear D. This CDR3 contains 12 residues. Trimming took off 5 bases at V and 3 bases at J, with 8 bases between the two ends. CDR1 and CDR2 (germline): MNHNY, SVGAGI (reference sequence).

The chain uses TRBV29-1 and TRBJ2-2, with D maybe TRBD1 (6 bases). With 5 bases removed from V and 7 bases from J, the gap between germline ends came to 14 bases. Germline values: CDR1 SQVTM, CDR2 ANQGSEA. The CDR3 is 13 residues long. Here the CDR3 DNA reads TGCAGCGTTTTAGTTACAGGGTTCGGGGAGCTGTTTTTT. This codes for CSVLVTGFGELFF.

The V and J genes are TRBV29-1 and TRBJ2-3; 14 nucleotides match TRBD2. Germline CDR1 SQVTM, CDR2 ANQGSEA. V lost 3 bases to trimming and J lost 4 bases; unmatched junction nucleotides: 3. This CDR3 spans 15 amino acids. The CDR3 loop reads CSVDRTSGGSDTQYF. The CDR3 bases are TGCAGCGTTGACAGGACTAGCGGGGGGTCAGATACGCAGTATTTT.

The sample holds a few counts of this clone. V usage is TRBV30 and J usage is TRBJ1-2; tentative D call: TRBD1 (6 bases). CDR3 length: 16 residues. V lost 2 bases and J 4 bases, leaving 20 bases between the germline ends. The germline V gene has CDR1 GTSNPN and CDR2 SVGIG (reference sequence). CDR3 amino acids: CAWSPTGSQGRYGYTF. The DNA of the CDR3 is TGTGCCTGGAGTCCAACCGGGTCACAGGGCCGCTATGGCTACACCTTC.

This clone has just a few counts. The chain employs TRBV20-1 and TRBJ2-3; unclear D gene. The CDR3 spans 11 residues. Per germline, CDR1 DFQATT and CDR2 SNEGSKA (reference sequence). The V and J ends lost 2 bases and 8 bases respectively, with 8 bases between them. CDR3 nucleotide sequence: TGCAGTGCTAGACCTGGCGGTACGCAGTATTTT. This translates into CSARPGGTQYF.

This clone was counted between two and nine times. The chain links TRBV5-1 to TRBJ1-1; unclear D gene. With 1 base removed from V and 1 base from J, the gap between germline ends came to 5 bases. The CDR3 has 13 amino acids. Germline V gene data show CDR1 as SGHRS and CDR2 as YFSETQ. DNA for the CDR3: TGCGCCAGCAGCTTGTGGGAGAACACTGAAGCTTTCTTT. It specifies CASSLWENTEAFF.

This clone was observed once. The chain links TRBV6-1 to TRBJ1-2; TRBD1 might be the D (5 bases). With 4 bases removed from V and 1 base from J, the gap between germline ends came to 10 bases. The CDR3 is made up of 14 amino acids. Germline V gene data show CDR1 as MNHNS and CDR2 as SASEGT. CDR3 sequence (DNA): TGTGCCAGCAGTGCCGACAGATATAACTATGGCTACACCTTC. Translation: CASSADRYNYGYTF.

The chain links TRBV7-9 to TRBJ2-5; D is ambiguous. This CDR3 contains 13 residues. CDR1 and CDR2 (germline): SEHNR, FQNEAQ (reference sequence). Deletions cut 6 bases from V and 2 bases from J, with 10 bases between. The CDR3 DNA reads TGTGCCAGCAGATCGGACGGACAAGAGACCCAGTACTTC. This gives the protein CASRSDGQETQYF. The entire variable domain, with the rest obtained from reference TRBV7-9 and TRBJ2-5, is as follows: DTGVSQNPRHKITKRGQNVTFRCDPISEHNRLYWYRQTLGQGPEFLTYFQNEAQLEKSRLLSDRFSAERPKGSFSTLEIQRTEQGDSAMYLCASRSDGQETQYFGPGTRLLVL.

In nucleotides, the CDR3 is TGTGCCAGCAGTGCACGACGTCACACTGAGAACATTCAGTACTTC. Its translation is CASSARRHTENIQYF. The chain couples TRBV25-1 to TRBJ2-4; D is uncertain. The V gene lost 4 bases and the J gene lost 7 bases, with 17 bases spanning the gap. This CDR3 spans 15 amino acids. Looked up from germline, CDR1 is MGHDK and CDR2 is SYGVNS.

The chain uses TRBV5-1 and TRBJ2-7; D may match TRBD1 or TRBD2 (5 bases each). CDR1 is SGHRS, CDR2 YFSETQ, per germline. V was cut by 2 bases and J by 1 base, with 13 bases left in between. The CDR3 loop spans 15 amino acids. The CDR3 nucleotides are TGCGCCAGCAGCTTCCGAGGGGATGGTTCCTACGAGCAGTACTTC. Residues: CASSFRGDGSYEQYF. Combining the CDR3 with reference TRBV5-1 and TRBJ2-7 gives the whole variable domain KAGVTQTPRYLIKTRGQQVTLSCSPISGHRSVSWYQQTPGQGLQFLFEYFSETQRNKGNFPGRFSGRQFSNSRSEMNVSTLELGDSALYLCASSFRGDGSYEQYFGPGTRLTVT.